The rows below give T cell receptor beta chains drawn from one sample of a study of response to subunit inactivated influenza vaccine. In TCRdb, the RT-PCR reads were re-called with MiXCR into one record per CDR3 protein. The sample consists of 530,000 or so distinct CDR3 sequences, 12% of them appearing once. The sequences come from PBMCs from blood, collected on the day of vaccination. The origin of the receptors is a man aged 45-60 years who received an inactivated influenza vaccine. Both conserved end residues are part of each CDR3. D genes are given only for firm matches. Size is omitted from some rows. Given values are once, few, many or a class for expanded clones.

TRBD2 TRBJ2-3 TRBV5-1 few CASSIRAGAFDTQYF TGCGCCAGCAGCATCCGAGCGGGAGCTTTTGATACGCAGTATTTT
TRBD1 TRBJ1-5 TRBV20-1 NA CSASSGQGPYSNQPQHF TGCAGTGCTAGTTCGGGACAGGGGCCGTATAGCAATCAGCCCCAGCATTTT
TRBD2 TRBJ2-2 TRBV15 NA CATSGTSGYTGELFF TGTGCCACCTCCGGGACTAGCGGATACACCGGGGAGCTGTTTTTT
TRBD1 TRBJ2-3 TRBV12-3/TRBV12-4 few CASSIYRGNGTDTQYF TGTGCCAGCAGTATCTACAGGGGGAACGGAACAGATACGCAGTATTTT
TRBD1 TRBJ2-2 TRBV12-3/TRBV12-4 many CASSLRQGASGELFF TGTGCCAGCAGTCTCAGACAGGGGGCATCCGGGGAGCTGTTTTTT
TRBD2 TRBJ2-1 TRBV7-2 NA CASSLVSSGRSGNEQFF TGTGCCAGCAGCTTAGTTTCTAGCGGGAGATCGGGCAATGAGCAGTTCTTC
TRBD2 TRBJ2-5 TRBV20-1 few CSAPPPGGYQETQYF TGCAGTGCTCCCCCCCCGGGGGGGTATCAAGAGACCCAGTACTTC
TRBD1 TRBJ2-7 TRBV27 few CASSLFGQGAYEQYF TGTGCCAGCAGTTTATTCGGACAGGGGGCCTACGAGCAGTACTTC
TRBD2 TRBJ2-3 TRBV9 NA CASSPGTSAFTDTQYF TGTGCCAGCAGCCCGGGGACTAGCGCCTTTACAGATACGCAGTATTTT
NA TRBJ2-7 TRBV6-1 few CASSGVLYEQYF TGTGCCAGCAGTGGAGTACTTTACGAGCAGTACTTC
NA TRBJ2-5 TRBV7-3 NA CASSLTVRQTQYF TGTGCCAGCAGCTTAACGGTGCGGCAGACCCAGTACTTC
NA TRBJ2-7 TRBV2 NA CASGGEQYF TGTGCCAGCGGTGGAGAGCAGTACTTC
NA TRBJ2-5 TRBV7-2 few CASSLAGLVQETQYF TGTGCCAGCAGCTTAGCAGGACTCGTACAAGAGACCCAGTACTTC
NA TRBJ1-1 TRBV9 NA CASSVLSDTEAFF TGTGCCAGCAGCGTCCTCAGTGACACTGAAGCTTTCTTT
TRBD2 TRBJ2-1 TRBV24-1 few CATRGTSGNEQFF TGTGCCACCAGGGGGACTAGCGGGAATGAGCAGTTCTTC
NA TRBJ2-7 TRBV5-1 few CASSLGTALYF TGCGCCAGCAGCTTGGGGACTGCTCTGTACTTC
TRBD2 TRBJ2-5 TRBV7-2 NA CASSMGLVETQYF TGTGCCAGCAGCATGGGACTAGTGGAGACCCAGTACTTC
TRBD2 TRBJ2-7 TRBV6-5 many CASSYYPSGSTYEQYF TGTGCCAGCAGTTACTACCCTAGCGGGAGTACTTACGAGCAGTACTTC
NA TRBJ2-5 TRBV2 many CASSEQVQETQYF TGTGCCAGCAGTGAACAGGTTCAAGAGACCCAGTACTTC
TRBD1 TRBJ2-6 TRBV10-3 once CAISGSGGTGANVLTF TGTGCCATCAGTGGTTCAGGGGGCACTGGGGCCAACGTCCTGACTTTC
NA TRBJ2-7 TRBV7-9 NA CASRSRDFRDEQYF TGTGCCAGCAGATCTCGGGACTTCCGGGACGAGCAGTACTTC
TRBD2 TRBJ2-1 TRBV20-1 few CSARTSGRLNEQFF TGCAGTGCTCGGACTAGCGGGAGACTCAATGAGCAGTTCTTC
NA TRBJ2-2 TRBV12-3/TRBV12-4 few CASLDRGRENTGELFF TGTGCCAGCCTAGATAGGGGCAGAGAGAACACCGGGGAGCTGTTTTTT
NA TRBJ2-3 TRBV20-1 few CSASSPGRGTTDTQYF TGCAGTGCTTCCTCTCCGGGACGGGGGACCACAGATACGCAGTATTTT
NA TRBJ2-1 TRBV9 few CASSVDDEQFF TGTGCCAGCAGCGTAGATGATGAGCAGTTCTTC
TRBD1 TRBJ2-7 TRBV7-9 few CASTRTGDYEQYF TGTGCCAGCACGCGGACAGGGGACTACGAGCAGTACTTC
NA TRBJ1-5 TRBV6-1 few CASSEALSGGGQPQHF TGTGCCAGCAGTGAAGCGCTGAGTGGAGGCGGTCAGCCCCAGCATTTT
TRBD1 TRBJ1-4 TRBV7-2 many CASSWTGGNEKLFF TGTGCCAGCAGCTGGACAGGGGGGAATGAAAAACTGTTTTTT
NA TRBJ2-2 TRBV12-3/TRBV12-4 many CASRLGQHTGELFF TGTGCCAGCAGACTTGGACAGCACACCGGGGAGCTGTTTTTT
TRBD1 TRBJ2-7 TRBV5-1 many CASSLAGQGAYEQYF TGCGCCAGCAGCTTGGCAGGACAGGGGGCTTACGAGCAGTACTTC
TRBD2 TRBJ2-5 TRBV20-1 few CSASPAERGTQETQYF TGCAGTGCTAGCCCTGCGGAGCGGGGGACCCAAGAGACCCAGTACTTC
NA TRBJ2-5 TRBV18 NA CASSPPRVGVVETQYF TGTGCCAGCTCACCCCCGCGGGTTGGGGTCGTGGAGACCCAGTACTTC
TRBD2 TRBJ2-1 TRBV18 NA CASSPGTSVLGEQFF TGTGCCAGCTCACCCGGGACTAGCGTTCTAGGTGAGCAGTTCTTC
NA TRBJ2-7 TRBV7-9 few CASSVLGRGYEQYF TGTGCCAGCAGCGTACTCGGGCGCGGCTACGAGCAGTACTTC
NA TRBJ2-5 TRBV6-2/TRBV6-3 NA CASSGGHQETQYF TGTGCCAGCAGTGGGGGACACCAAGAGACCCAGTACTTC
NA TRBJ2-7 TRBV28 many CASSLFRDEQYF TGTGCCAGCAGTTTGTTCAGGGACGAGCAGTACTTC
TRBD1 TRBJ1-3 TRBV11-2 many CASSQYRGRLGNTIYF TGTGCCAGCAGCCAGTACAGGGGGCGACTTGGAAACACCATATATTTT
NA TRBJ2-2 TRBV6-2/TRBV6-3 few CASRDPPTGELFF TGTGCCAGCAGAGACCCACCCACCGGGGAGCTGTTTTTT
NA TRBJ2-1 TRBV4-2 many CASSQGSGANNEQFF TGTGCCAGCAGCCAAGGGTCCGGGGCTAACAATGAGCAGTTCTTC
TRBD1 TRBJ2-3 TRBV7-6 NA CASKGQGRGTDTQYF TGTGCCAGCAAAGGACAGGGTAGGGGCACAGATACGCAGTATTTT
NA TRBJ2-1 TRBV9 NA CASSVRDLGDEQFF TGTGCCAGCAGCGTCCGGGACCTGGGCGATGAGCAGTTCTTC
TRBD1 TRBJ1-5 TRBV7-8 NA CASSEDRVSNQPQHF TGTGCCAGCAGCGAGGACAGGGTTAGCAATCAGCCCCAGCATTTT
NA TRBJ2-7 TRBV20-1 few CSAQRPLATYEQYF TGCAGTGCGCAGCGCCCGCTGGCCACTTACGAGCAGTACTTC
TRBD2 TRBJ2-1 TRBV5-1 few CASRGGLAGSGEQFF TGCGCCAGCCGAGGAGGACTAGCGGGGTCTGGTGAGCAGTTCTTC
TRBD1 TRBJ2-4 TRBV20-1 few CSARDRGLNIQYF TGCAGTGCTAGAGACAGGGGGCTTAACATTCAGTACTTC
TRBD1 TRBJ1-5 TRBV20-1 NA CSANRGSNQPQHF TGCAGTGCCAACAGGGGTAGCAATCAGCCCCAGCATTTT
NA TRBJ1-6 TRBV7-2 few CASSLGRVSYNSPLHF TGTGCCAGCAGCTTAGGCAGGGTCTCCTATAATTCACCCCTCCACTTT
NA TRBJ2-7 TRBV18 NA CASSPEIGSSYEQYF TGTGCCAGCTCACCAGAGATAGGAAGCTCCTACGAGCAGTACTTC
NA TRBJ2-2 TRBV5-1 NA CASSLGTTTGELFF TGCGCCAGCAGCTTGGGGACTACCACCGGGGAGCTGTTTTTT
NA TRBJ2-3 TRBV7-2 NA CAGSLATGGGTYTQYF TGTGCCGGCAGCTTAGCTACAGGAGGAGGGACGTATACGCAGTATTTT
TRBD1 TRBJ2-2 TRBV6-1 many CASRRGQRDTGELFF TGTGCCAGCAGGAGGGGACAGAGAGACACCGGGGAGCTGTTTTTT
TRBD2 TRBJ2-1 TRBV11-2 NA CASSSTSVSEQFF TGTGCCAGCAGCTCGACTAGCGTCAGTGAGCAGTTCTTC
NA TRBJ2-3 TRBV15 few CATSSETGVSTDTQYF TGTGCCACCAGCAGCGAGACAGGTGTGTCCACAGATACGCAGTATTTT
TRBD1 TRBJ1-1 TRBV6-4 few CASRPGGQGSEKNTEAFF TGTGCCAGCAGGCCGGGGGGACAGGGGTCGGAGAAAAACACTGAAGCTTTCTTT
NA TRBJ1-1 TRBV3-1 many CASSQWANTEAFF TGTGCCAGCAGCCAGTGGGCGAACACTGAAGCTTTCTTT
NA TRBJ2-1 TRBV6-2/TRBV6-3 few CASSYGSGEQFF TGTGCCAGCAGTTACGGTTCAGGGGAGCAGTTCTTC
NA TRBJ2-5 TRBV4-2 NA CSSSQGSETQYF TGTTCCAGCAGCCAGGGAAGCGAGACCCAGTACTTC
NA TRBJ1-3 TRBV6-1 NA CASSTGQTSGNTVYF TGTGCCAGCAGCACAGGACAGACGTCTGGAAACACCGTATATTTT
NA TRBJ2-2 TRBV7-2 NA CASSGGGRTTPGELFF TGTGCCAGCAGCGGGGGGGGCAGGACCACACCCGGGGAGCTGTTTTTT
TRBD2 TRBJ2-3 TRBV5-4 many CASSLDRAGGITDTQYF TGTGCCAGCAGCTTGGACCGAGCGGGAGGAATCACAGATACGCAGTATTTT